The rows below give T cell receptor beta chains drawn from one sample of a study of identical twins. Using its own MiXCR run on the 5' RACE reads, TCRdb lists one record per CDR3 protein. The top ten clones hold approximately 1% of a sample with a few hundred thousand distinct CDR3 sequences, approximately 15% of them seen once. These data are also associated with another study on yellow fever vaccine responses in identical twins.

Sequencing was performed on CD4+ T cells sorted from blood. Every receptor here comes from a woman under 30 in good health. CDR3s leave out the opening cysteine and the closing phenylalanine or tryptophan. The D gene is left open where the match is weak.

>TRBV7-8|TRBJ2-7|12|TRBD1
ASRTGGSANEQY
>TRBV4-1|TRBJ1-4|12|-
ASSQLGDNEKLF
>TRBV18|TRBJ2-1|17|TRBD2
ASSPLVTSGSVLADEQF
>TRBV5-6|TRBJ2-7|13|TRBD1
ASSILSDRAYEQY
>TRBV29-1|TRBJ2-1|15|TRBD2
SVERTSGRSSYNEQF
>TRBV29-1|TRBJ2-1|11|-
SVSGKTYNEQF
>TRBV10-3|TRBJ2-7|10|-
AISETAYEQY
>TRBV29-1|TRBJ2-1|10|-
SVDPYYNEQF
>TRBV4-2|TRBJ2-3|13|-
ASSQARGGQDTQY
>TRBV4-3|TRBJ2-4|14|-
ASSQAPGASQNIQY
>TRBV28|TRBJ1-1|12|-
ASSGHGTVPEAF
>TRBV7-8|TRBJ2-7|13|TRBD2
ASSLRTSGTYEQY
>TRBV12-3/TRBV12-4|TRBJ2-6|14|-
ASASSDLGGANVLT
>TRBV2|TRBJ2-7|12|TRBD1
ASSYPGQGYEQY
>TRBV27|TRBJ2-5|13|-
ASRTQRAVGETQY
>TRBV28|TRBJ2-7|14|TRBD2
ASSFGLSGTQYEQY
>TRBV4-3|TRBJ2-1|14|-
ASSQAFDRFYNEQF
>TRBV18|TRBJ2-7|12|-
ASSPGSSSYEQY
>TRBV6-5|TRBJ2-7|13|TRBD2
ASSYSVAGPYEQY
>TRBV5-1|TRBJ2-1|14|TRBD1
ASSPDRGSSYNEQF
>TRBV12-3/TRBV12-4|TRBJ1-1|11|-
ASSLAPGTEAF
>TRBV20-1|TRBJ2-3|17|TRBD2
SARDLRTSGRGHTDTQY
>TRBV5-1|TRBJ2-1|12|TRBD1
ASRGTGVGNEQF
>TRBV5-1|TRBJ2-2|9|-
ASRSTGELF
>TRBV7-9|TRBJ2-3|12|-
ASSLKDLEDTQY
>TRBV30|TRBJ2-1|11|-
AWSGDTYNEQF
>TRBV7-8|TRBJ1-6|11|-
ASSLRLSQPLH
>TRBV19|TRBJ2-1|13|TRBD2
ASTAPGRGDNEQF
>TRBV20-1|TRBJ2-1|13|-
SARDANTPYNEQF
>TRBV12-5|TRBJ2-5|13|TRBD1
ASGPGYRGSETQY
>TRBV9|TRBJ2-7|13|TRBD1
ASSAGGQVPYEQY
>TRBV3-1|TRBJ2-3|12|-
ASSQSNRGTGPN
>TRBV27|TRBJ1-6|11|-
ASSLSDNSPLH
>TRBV19|TRBJ2-4|11|-
ASSPSAKNIQY
>TRBV5-1|TRBJ2-5|15|TRBD1
ASSQIADRAYGETQY
>TRBV9|TRBJ2-3|13|-
ASSVAVSLVDTQY
>TRBV12-3/TRBV12-4|TRBJ1-4|11|-
ASSFSTNEKLF
>TRBV5-1|TRBJ2-7|12|-
ASSLGQVVYEQY
>TRBV4-3|TRBJ2-7|11|-
ASSQDPGREQY
>TRBV12-3/TRBV12-4|TRBJ2-7|12|-
ASSLGQISYEQY
>TRBV20-1|TRBJ2-3|13|TRBD2
SASGWAGGTDTQY
>TRBV5-8|TRBJ2-2|15|TRBD1
ASSLGTGGANGGELF
>TRBV12-3/TRBV12-4|TRBJ2-7|12|TRBD1
ASRGTGRSYEQY
>TRBV20-1|TRBJ2-7|9|-
SATRGSEQY
>TRBV12-3/TRBV12-4|TRBJ1-2|11|-
ASSFSFNYGYT
>TRBV9|TRBJ2-5|12|-
ASSVGEGRETQY
>TRBV20-1|TRBJ2-7|13|-
SARPLGDSTYEQY
>TRBV20-1|TRBJ2-3|15|TRBD2
SARDHWTSGLTDTQY
>TRBV7-2|TRBJ2-7|11|-
ASSLNLSYEQY
>TRBV5-1|TRBJ2-1|18|TRBD2
ASSAKTRGTSGGEYNEQF